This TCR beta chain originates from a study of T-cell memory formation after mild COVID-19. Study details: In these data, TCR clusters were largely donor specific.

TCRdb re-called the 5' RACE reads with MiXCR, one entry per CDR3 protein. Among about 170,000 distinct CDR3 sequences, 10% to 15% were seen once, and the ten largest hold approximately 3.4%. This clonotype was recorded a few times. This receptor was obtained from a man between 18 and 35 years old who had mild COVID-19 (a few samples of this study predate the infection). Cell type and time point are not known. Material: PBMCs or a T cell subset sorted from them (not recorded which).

The CDR3 sequence: CASSQGPAGNTIYF. The CDR3 DNA reads TGTGCCAGCAGCCAGGGGCCGGCGGGAAACACCATATATTTT. J is TRBJ1-3 and V is TRBV3-1, with D maybe TRBD1 (5 bases). This CDR3 is 14 amino acids long. Trimming took 3 bases from V and 4 from J, leaving 10 bases between them. CDR1 and CDR2 (germline): LGHDT, YNNKEL (reference sequence).